Sequencing of this T cell receptor (beta chain) was carried out in a study of blood T cell repertoires in COVID-19. Study-wide context: COVID-19 samples from acute and convalescent phases originated in the United States, Italy and Spain. In each case, the material was cDNA or gDNA derived from T cells, B-cell-depleted T cells, or PBMCs.

Study processing details: Reference gene primer amplification gave nucleated cell count estimates. The method was immunoSEQ multiplex PCR; TCRdb's version includes in-frame clones alone and lacks a portion of them. That table gives V, J and clone size, and the DNA gave D and trimming. The table has some 150,000 clones, roughly 73% seen once. This CDR3 has 14 amino acids. V was cut by 3 bases and J by 1 base, with 9 bases left in between. The germline V gene has CDR1 SEHNR and CDR2 FQNEAQ (reference sequence). The TCR sequence derives from a woman between 50 and 59 years old with active or convalescent COVID-19. The sequencing sample was made of peripheral blood. The chain recombines TRBV7-9 with TRBJ1-1, with TRBD1 as a possible D gene (5 bases). The CDR3 here is CASSLRGSNTEAFF. In DNA form, the CDR3 reads TGTGCCAGCAGCTTGCGGGGCTCGAACACTGAAGCTTTCTTT.